A single sample is the source of the 32 T cell receptor beta chains below, sequenced in a study of tumor and adjacent non-tumor tissue in lung cancer. The library came from three nested PCR rounds adapted from ARM-PCR protocols. From the multiplex PCR reads, TCRdb called clonotypes with MiXCR, one entry per CDR3 protein. Among under 150,000 distinct CDR3 sequences listed, roughly 66% were seen once. No cell sorting was done before RNA was extracted from the tissue. The material sequenced was lung tumor tissue. These TCRs come from a man aged 55 to 70 with small cell lung cancer.

This clonotype was seen ten or more times. The J gene is TRBJ2-2, the V gene TRBV29-1, with 8 bases that match TRBD1. CDR1 and CDR2 (germline): SQVTM, ANQGSEA. V shed 0 bases, J shed 0 bases, and the junction held 3 bases outside the gene matches. This CDR3 has 16 residues. CDR3 nucleotides: TGCAGCGTTGAAGATCAGGGGGCTACGAACACCGGGGAGCTGTTTTTT. It is translated as CSVEDQGATNTGELFF.

In its sample, this clonotype was seen a few times. The rearrangement links TRBV12-3 or TRBV12-4 to TRBJ2-1; 16 bases are shared with TRBD2. With 5 bases clipped from V and 0 bases from J, the junction kept 4 bases outside the gene matches. The CDR3 has 18 residues. CDR3 residues: CASSGGTSGRASYNEQFF. The CDR3 DNA follows: TGTGCCAGCAGTGGGGGGACTAGCGGGAGGGCCTCCTACAATGAGCAGTTCTTC.

The chain uses TRBV6-1 and TRBJ1-5, with TRBD2 matching 7 bases. The J call may be in error: the DNA end matches TRBJ2-3 better. There are 14 residues in the CDR3. CDR1 and CDR2 (germline): MNHNS, SASEGT. The CDR3 reads CASGGGFGGQPQYF. CDR3 DNA: TGTGCCAGCGGGGGGGGGTTCGGCGGTCAGCCCCAGTATTTT.

This clonotype has at least ten counts. The chain links TRBV12-3 or TRBV12-4 to TRBJ2-3, with a possible D match to TRBD2 (5 bases). There are 15 residues in the CDR3. Trimming took 5 bases from V and 2 from J, leaving 14 bases between them. CDR3 protein: CASSISVINTDTQYF. The CDR3 nucleotides read TGTGCCAGCAGTATTAGCGTAATCAACACAGATACGCAGTATTTT.

J is TRBJ2-1 and V is TRBV20-1; D is possibly TRBD2 (6 bases). The ends were cut back, 0 bases at V and 4 bases at J, with 10 bases in the middle. CDR3 length: 14 residues. Germline CDR1 DFQATT, CDR2 SNEGSKA (reference sequence). CDR3: CSARDRSGYNEQFF. In DNA, the CDR3 is TGCAGTGCTAGAGATCGAAGCGGGTACAATGAGCAGTTCTTC.

The chain couples TRBV6-1 to TRBJ2-2, with 13 bases identical to TRBD2. This CDR3 comprises 16 residues. The ends lost 6 bases at V and 14 bases at J; junction bases unmatched: 15. Germline assignment: CDR1 MNHNS and CDR2 SASEGT. The CDR3 sequence: CASSRLAGGTTWGLFF. The DNA for the CDR3 is TGTGCCAGCAGCCGACTAGCGGGAGGAACCACGTGGGGACTGTTTTTT.

This clonotype was observed many times. The chain recombines TRBV6-1 with TRBJ1-1; D remains unclear. The CDR3 sequence is 15 residues long. Between the trimmed V and J ends, which lost 10 bases and 5 bases, there was a span of 23 bases. CDR1 MNHNS and CDR2 SASEGT come from the germline V gene. DNA for the CDR3: TGTGCCATCCAGGACGGAGGCGTTGGGAGAACTGAAGCTTTCTTT. Translated, it gives CAIQDGGVGRTEAFF.

In regard to this clonotype: The DNA is omitted, as the CDR3 cannot be located on it reliably, and the CDR3 follows TCRdb's listing. The genes are TRBV29-1 and TRBJ2-3; the table's D call of TRBD2 was not tested on the DNA. Germline V gene lookup returns CDR1 SQVTM and CDR2 ANQGSEA. From its first to its last residue, the CDR3 has 15 amino acids. The CDR3 loop reads CSVGVFGGGTDTQCF.

This sequence joins TRBV6-2 or TRBV6-3 and TRBJ2-5; D gene ambiguous. The CDR3 loop spans 13 amino acids. CDR1 is MNHEY and CDR2 is SVGEGT in the germline V gene. The V gene lost 5 bases and the J gene lost 7 bases, with 14 bases spanning the gap. The CDR3 DNA follows: TGTGCCAGCAGTCCCCTCCGTAGAGGGACCCAGTACTTC. Amino acids: CASSPLRRGTQYF.

Remarks on this clonotype: Just one base apart from a much larger clone, this may be a read error. V usage is TRBV11-2 and J usage is TRBJ2-5, with TRBD2 matching 9 bases. The CDR3 loop spans 16 amino acids. From germline, CDR1 is SGHAT and CDR2 FQNNGV. The CDR3: CANSFSAGGIQETQYF. The CDR3, as DNA: TGTGCCAACAGCTTCTCAGCGGGAGGCATCCAAGAGACCCAGTACTTC.

In the case of this clonotype: Because the CDR3 is missing its conserved closing phenylalanine or tryptophan, this is likely a read error. The chain has TRBV12-3 or TRBV12-4 and TRBJ1-6, with D unresolved. This CDR3 contains 13 residues. As DNA, the CDR3 is TGTGCCACCAGTTTAGGGAATAATTCACCCCTCCACTCT. Translated: CATSLGNNSPLHS.

This clonotype was counted ten times or more. The chain joins TRBV6-2 or TRBV6-3 to TRBJ2-7; the match to TRBD2 covers 12 bases. The germline gives CDR1 MNHEY, CDR2 SVGEGT. After removal of 4 bases from V and 4 bases from J, the junction contained 5 bases not matched to a gene. CDR3 length equals 15 residues. CDR3 DNA: TGTGCCAGCAGTTCCCTCGGACTAGCGGGATACGAGCAGTACTTC. This sequence encodes CASSSLGLAGYEQYF.

This clonotype was seen ten or more times. The chain is built from TRBV29-1 and TRBJ1-2, with TRBD1 identical over 7 bases. V was clipped by 7 bases and J by 4 bases; unmatched bases: 6. Germline lookup yields CDR1 SQVTM and CDR2 ANQGSEA. The CDR3 sequence is 12 residues long. The CDR3 DNA sequence: TGCAGCGGACAGGGACCCTCCTATGGCTACACCTTC. Protein sequence: CSGQGPSYGYTF. The complete variable domain, with remaining parts taken from reference TRBV29-1 and TRBJ1-2, reads SAVISQKPSRDICQRGTSLTIQCQVDSQVTMMFWYRQQPGQSLTLIATANQGSEATYESGFVIDKFPISRPNLTFSTLTVSNMSPEDSSIYLCSGQGPSYGYTFGSGTRLTVV.

With regard to this clonotype: Possible read error: a much larger clone is one base away. J is TRBJ2-3 and V is TRBV20-1, with D unresolved. Deletions cut 4 bases from V and 0 bases from J, with 11 bases between. The length of the CDR3 is 14 residues. Germline CDR1 and CDR2: DFQATT and SNEGSKA (reference sequence). The CDR3 sequence is CSAKKGASTDTQYF. The CDR3, as DNA: TGCAGTGCTAAGAAAGGAGCCAGCACAGATACGCAGTATTTT.

Relative to its sample, this clonotype is medium-sized. The chain is built from TRBV11-2 and TRBJ2-6, with D perhaps assigned TRBD1 or TRBD2 (5 bases each). CDR1 is SGHAT, CDR2 FQNNGV, per germline. The germline V and J ends were trimmed by 4 bases and 0 bases, with 13 bases remaining between them. The CDR3 consists of 17 residues. CDR3 loop: CASSSSGASSGANVLTF. The CDR3 DNA reads as TGTGCCAGCAGCTCATCCGGGGCGAGCTCTGGGGCCAACGTCCTGACTTTC.

This chain links TRBV11-2 with TRBJ1-4, with 8 bases that match TRBD1. The CDR3 extends over 14 amino acids. V lost 6 bases to trimming and J lost 10 bases; unmatched junction nucleotides: 10. Germline loops: CDR1 SGHAT, CDR2 FQNNGV. The CDR3 sequence is CASSTDRGLGKLFF. The CDR3 bases are TGTGCCAGCAGTACCGACAGGGGTCTAGGAAAACTGTTTTTT.

V and J are TRBV18 and TRBJ2-7, with a possible D match to TRBD1 (5 bases). Germline assignment: CDR1 KGHSH and CDR2 LQKENI. This CDR3 has 13 residues. Here the CDR3 reads CASSPQTDYELYV. In DNA, the CDR3 is TGTGCCAGCTCGCCCCAGACAGATTACGAGCTGTACGTC.

There are many counts of this clonotype. The V call is TRBV6-5, the J call TRBJ1-2; D is possibly TRBD1 (5 bases). Germline V gene lookup returns CDR1 MNHEY and CDR2 SVGAGI. This CDR3 has 15 amino acids. Trimming removed 2 bases at V and 0 bases at J, with 10 bases between. This CDR3 reads CASSYGGYANYGYTF. The DNA of the CDR3 is TGTGCCAGCAGTTACGGGGGGTACGCTAACTATGGCTACACCTTC.

This clonotype was seen many times. V and J are TRBV5-1 and TRBJ2-2; a possible D gene is TRBD2 (6 bases). CDR3 length: 16 amino acids. Germline loops: CDR1 SGHRS, CDR2 YFSETQ. The germline V and J ends were trimmed by 0 bases and 1 base, with 10 bases remaining between them. CDR3 bases: TGCGCCAGCAGCTTGGTCGGGGGACTGAACACCGGGGAGCTGTTTTTT. Its translation is CASSLVGGLNTGELFF.

Turning to this clonotype: A much larger clone lies one base from this, so it may be a read error. The V and J genes are TRBV6-5 and TRBJ2-1, with D unclear. CDR1 and CDR2 from the germline V gene are MNHEY and SVGAGI. The CDR3 is 11 residues long. CDR3 loop: CAISYGPEQFF. In DNA, the CDR3 is TGTGCCATCAGTTACGGTCCAGAGCAGTTCTTC.

For this clonotype: Just one base apart from a much larger clone, this may be a read error. The rearrangement joins TRBV29-1 to TRBJ2-2, with TRBD1 as a possible D gene (6 bases). Germline lookup yields CDR1 SQVTM and CDR2 ANQGSEA. CDR3 length: 13 residues. The CDR3 DNA sequence: TGCGGCACGGGACACTCGAACACCGGGGAGCTGTTTTTT. Amino acid sequence: CGTGHSNTGELFF.

Concerning this clonotype itself: The final CDR3 position lacks the conserved phenylalanine or tryptophan, pointing to a likely read error. The gene calls are TRBV29-1 and TRBJ1-1; 7 positions match TRBD1. Germline loops: CDR1 SQVTM, CDR2 ANQGSEA. The CDR3 has 14 amino acids. V shed 1 base and J 3 bases; nucleotides not matched to a gene: 5. The CDR3 sequence is CSVEGAQGHTEAFC. The CDR3, as DNA: TGCAGCGTTGAAGGGGCACAGGGGCACACTGAAGCTTTCTGT.

About this clonotype itself: A read error may explain this, as a much larger clone is one base away. The rearrangement joins TRBV6-5 to TRBJ2-6; D is perhaps TRBD1 or TRBD2 (5 bases each). Trimming cost V 1 base and J 0 bases, with 16 bases left between them. The germline CDR1 and CDR2 sequences are MNHEY and SVGAGI. The CDR3 length is 19 residues. The CDR3 here is CASSYYKGSSSSGANVLTF. The CDR3 DNA reads as TGTGCCAGCAGTTACTACAAGGGGAGCTCCTCCTCTGGGGCCAACGTCCTGACTTTC.

Notes on this clonotype: A much larger clonotype is one base distant, so this may be a read error. This chain joins TRBV20-1 and TRBJ2-1, with D possibly TRBD1 on 5 matching bases. Germline V lookup: CDR1 DFQATT, CDR2 SNEGSKA (reference sequence). The CDR3 extends over 12 amino acids. In DNA form, the CDR3 reads TGCAGTGCTAGCCCCCCAGGGAATGAGCCGTTCTTC. This codes for CSASPPGNEPFF.

The chain links TRBV4-1 to TRBJ1-2; 9 nucleotides align to TRBD1. Germline V CDR1 and CDR2: MGHRA, YSYEKL. This CDR3 is built from 16 residues. The junction had 10 bases not matched to a gene; V was cut back by 4 bases and J by 4 bases. In DNA form, the CDR3 reads TGCGCCAGCAGCCCATGCGGGACAGGGTTCAGCTATGGCTACACCTTC. The encoded protein is CASSPCGTGFSYGYTF.

This clonotype was observed at least ten times. V gene TRBV10-2 combines with J gene TRBJ1-5; D is ambiguous. Germline CDR1 reads WSHSY; CDR2 reads SAAADI. The length of the CDR3 is 12 residues. Trimming cost V 3 bases and J 6 bases, with 6 bases left between them. CDR3 DNA: TGCGCCAGCAGTGACGCCTCTCAGCCCCAGCATTTT. Its translation is CASSDASQPQHF.

Notes on this clonotype: A read error is possible here, since a much larger clone lies one base away. This sequence joins TRBV20-1 and TRBJ2-7; possibly TRBD2 for D (5 bases). This CDR3 is built from 15 residues. CDR1 is DFQATT, CDR2 SNEGSKA, per germline (reference sequence). This CDR3 is CNAKSNGNLGYEQYF. Written as DNA, the CDR3 is TGCAATGCTAAATCTAACGGGAACCTGGGCTACGAGCAGTACTTC.

In this sample, this clonotype turned up many times. The J gene is TRBJ1-3, the V gene TRBV12-3 or TRBV12-4; unclear D gene. This CDR3 contains 11 residues. V lost 3 bases to trimming and J lost 7 bases, with 4 bases between them. The CDR3 DNA follows: TGTGCCAGCAGTTTTTCGAACACCATATATTTT. It specifies CASSFSNTIYF.

This clonotype was seen only a few times. V and J are TRBV6-6 and TRBJ2-5; 10 nucleotides line up with TRBD2. In germline, CDR1 is MNHNY, CDR2 SVGAGI (reference sequence). Germline trimming cut 6 bases from V and 0 bases from J; bases unmatched to any gene: 7. The CDR3 runs 16 residues. As DNA, the CDR3 is TGTGCCAGCAGGTTATCACTAGCGGGGTACCAAGAGACCCAGTACTTC. Protein product: CASRLSLAGYQETQYF.

This clonotype was seen ten or more times. V gene TRBV20-1 combines with J gene TRBJ2-5, with 9 bases lining up with TRBD1. The CDR3 length is 14 residues. Germline lookup yields CDR1 DFQATT and CDR2 SNEGSKA (reference sequence). Germline trimming cut 6 bases from V and 2 bases from J; bases unmatched to any gene: 7. CDR3 loop: CSAAKDRGQETQYF. The CDR3 DNA reads as TGCAGTGCCGCTAAGGACAGGGGTCAAGAGACCCAGTACTTC.

This clonotype has ten or more counts. This chain connects TRBV5-1 to TRBJ2-1; maybe TRBD2 (5 bases). The V and J ends lost 0 bases and 5 bases respectively, with 15 bases between them. This CDR3 comprises 16 residues. The V gene's germline CDR1 is SGHRS and CDR2 YFSETQ. Here the CDR3 DNA reads TGCGCCAGCAGCTTGGACCCCGGAGGCCAGAACAATGAGCAGTTCTTC. Translated, it gives CASSLDPGGQNNEQFF.

This clonotype came up once. This may arise from a read error, as a much more abundant clone is one base away. The chain carries TRBV6-5 and TRBJ1-1; TRBD1 is a possible D gene (5 bases). The V and J ends lost 0 bases and 6 bases respectively, with 11 bases between them. Germline loops: CDR1 MNHEY, CDR2 SVGAGI. This CDR3 comprises 14 residues. The CDR3 reads CASSYSGPSSEAFF. DNA for the CDR3: TGTGCCAGCAGTTACTCGGGACCCAGTTCTGAAGCTTTCTTT.